These 29 T cell receptor beta chains were all obtained from the same sample, sequenced in a study of human T cells and chemical hapten exposure. TCRdb used MiXCR to reprocess the RACE reads, holding one entry per CDR3 protein. Among 70,000 to 80,000 distinct CDR3 sequences listed, about 31% were seen once. Specified time point: patch test 1, 2 weeks after DPC sensitization. As for treatment: therapeutic diphenylcyclopropenone sensitization with weekly scalp DPC. The specimen was whole blood, collected in connection with sensitization to the hapten diphenylcyclopropenone (DPC). All receptors derive from a middle-aged man with alopecia areata. Some clones in this sample may be carry-over from other donors' samples.

The CDR3: CASSVMGLAYEQYF. CDR3 sequence (DNA): TGTGCCAGCAGTGTCATGGGACTAGCTTACGAGCAGTACTTC. The chain recombines TRBV6-5 with TRBJ2-7; TRBD2 agrees at 9 bases. The CDR3 is 14 residues long. Germline CDR1 MNHEY, CDR2 SVGAGI. J gave up 4 bases and V 5 bases, and 6 bases lay outside the gene matches.

The chain uses TRBV7-9 and TRBJ1-3; D remains ambiguous. CDR3 length equals 16 residues. Trimming stripped 1 base from V and 0 bases from J, with 10 bases between. Germline V gene sequence: CDR1 SEHNR, CDR2 FQNEAQ (reference sequence). The CDR3 region has the DNA TGTGCCAGCAGCTTAGATGCGGTAGGCTCTGGAAACACCATATATTTT. It is translated as CASSLDAVGSGNTIYF.

This clonotype has just a few counts. This chain uses TRBV11-2 with TRBJ2-1; either TRBD1 or TRBD2 may supply D (7 bases each). The CDR3 has 14 residues. V shed 3 bases and J shed 9 bases, with 15 bases lying between them. In germline, CDR1 is SGHAT, CDR2 FQNNGV. CDR3 coding DNA: TGTGCCAGCAGCTTGGGGGGAGGGGGCGGTGAGCAGTTCTTC. It yields the protein CASSLGGGGGEQFF.

The chain is built from TRBV20-1 and TRBJ2-1; 8 nucleotides match TRBD1. This CDR3 spans 14 amino acids. Per germline, CDR1 DFQATT and CDR2 SNEGSKA (reference sequence). The J segment lost 2 bases and the V segment lost 6 bases, leaving 6 bases of the junction unmatched. CDR3: CSATDRGTYNEQFF. In nucleotides, the CDR3 is TGCAGTGCCACCGACAGGGGAACCTACAATGAGCAGTTCTTC.

The V gene is TRBV2, the J gene TRBJ1-5; weak D call: TRBD1 (6 bases). V dropped 6 bases and J dropped 1 base, with 13 bases sitting between them. The CDR3 is 15 residues long. Germline V gives CDR1 SNHLY, CDR2 FYNNEI. The CDR3 reads CASRYGGLSNQPQHF. The CDR3 DNA sequence: TGTGCCAGCAGATACGGGGGGCTAAGCAATCAGCCCCAGCATTTT. Based on the CDR3 plus reference TRBV2 and TRBJ1-5, the full variable domain is EPEVTQTPSHQVTQMGQEVILRCVPISNHLYFYWYRQILGQKVEFLVSFYNNEISEKSEIFDDQFSVERPDGSNFTLKIRSTKLEDSAMYFCASRYGGLSNQPQHFGDGTRLSIL.

The sample holds a few counts of this clonotype. The genes are TRBV6-5 and TRBJ1-5, with TRBD1 identical over 9 bases. CDR1 MNHEY and CDR2 SVGAGI come from the germline V gene. The trim removed 6 bases at V and 6 bases at J, leaving 6 bases unmatched. CDR3 length: 14 residues. CDR3 loop: CASRPDRGGQPQHF. The CDR3 nucleotides read TGTGCCAGCAGACCCGACAGGGGGGGTCAGCCCCAGCATTTT.

V is TRBV21-1 and J is TRBJ2-7; the table's D call, TRBD2, was not checked against the DNA. TRBV21-1 is noted as a pseudogene. This CDR3 has 18 residues. CDR3 loop: CASSKGVAGGPPPYEQYF. The DNA for the CDR3 is TGTGCCAGCAGCAAAGGTGTGGCGGGAGGGCCCCCCCCCTACGAGCAGTACTTC.

V and J are TRBV29-1 and TRBJ2-1; TRBD1 matches at 9 bases. Germline CDR1 and CDR2: SQVTM and ANQGSEA. With 4 bases clipped from V and 5 bases from J, the junction kept 6 bases outside the gene matches. This CDR3 is 14 amino acids long. This chain's CDR3 is CSVGPGQGHNEQFF. As DNA, the CDR3 is TGCAGCGTTGGACCGGGACAGGGCCACAATGAGCAGTTCTTC.

The chain recombines TRBV19 with TRBJ2-7; 12 bases line up with TRBD1. Per the germline V gene, CDR1 is LNHDA and CDR2 is SQIVND (reference sequence). The CDR3 length is 15 residues. Trimming took 3 bases from V and 5 from J; bases not matched to a gene: 5. CDR3 sequence (DNA): TGTGCCAGTAGTATGCCGGGACAGGGGGCCCACGAGCAGTACTTC. Its translation: CASSMPGQGAHEQYF.

CDR3 amino acids: CASGLVGVDSNQPQHF. As DNA, the CDR3 is TGTGCCAGCGGGCTCGTGGGGGTCGATAGCAATCAGCCCCAGCATTTT. The V and J genes are TRBV28 and TRBJ1-5; TRBD1 is a possible D gene (5 bases). Germline CDR1 and CDR2: MDHEN and SYDVKM. Trimming left V 8 bases short and J 0 bases short, with 17 bases between. The CDR3 sequence is 16 residues long.

This clonotype was recorded a few times. The J gene is TRBJ2-1, the V gene TRBV7-9; D call uncertain. Germline V CDR1 and CDR2: SEHNR, FQNEAQ (reference sequence). V was shortened by 8 bases and J by 7 bases, with 18 bases between the two germline ends. CDR3 length equals 14 residues. The CDR3 bases are TGTGCCAGCTTCTCTAACGCTCTATGGAATGAGCAGTTCTTC. Its protein is CASFSNALWNEQFF.

This clonotype was observed a handful of times. The J gene is TRBJ1-3, the V gene TRBV9, with D possibly TRBD1 on 5 matching bases. The germline CDR1 and CDR2 sequences are SGDLS and YYNGEE. The CDR3 length is 16 residues. V lost 4 bases to trimming and J lost 0 bases, with 14 bases between them. The CDR3 DNA follows: TGTGCCAGCAGCCCAATAGGGGCTCACTCTGGAAACACCATATATTTT. Translated: CASSPIGAHSGNTIYF.

The chain links TRBV12-3 or TRBV12-4 to TRBJ2-3; D possibly uses TRBD1 or TRBD2 (5 bases each). This CDR3 contains 12 residues. Trimming pared 6 bases from V and 8 bases from J, leaving 12 bases between. DNA of the CDR3: TGTGCCAGCAGCCGAGGGACGGTTACGCAGTATTTT. This encodes CASSRGTVTQYF.

This clonotype appeared a single time. The chain combines TRBV2 with TRBJ1-1; D gene unclear. V was clipped by 4 bases and J by 0 bases, with 9 bases between them. Germline loops: CDR1 SNHLY, CDR2 FYNNEI. The CDR3 covers 14 residues. CDR3 coding DNA: TGTGCCAGCAGTGGGCAGCCCATGAACACTGAAGCTTTCTTT. The encoded protein is CASSGQPMNTEAFF.

The rearrangement uses TRBV18 and TRBJ2-6, with unresolved D. The CDR3 length is 16 residues. V lost 4 bases and J lost 0, with 10 bases in between. From germline, CDR1 is KGHSH and CDR2 LQKENI. The CDR3 region is CASSLEVASGANVLTF. Here the CDR3 DNA reads TGTGCCAGCTCACTCGAGGTGGCCTCTGGGGCCAACGTCCTGACTTTC. Full variable domain (rest looked up from reference TRBV18 and TRBJ2-6): NAGVMQNPRHLVRRRGQEARLRCSPMKGHSHVYWYRQLPEEGLKFMVYLQKENIIDESGMPKERFSAEFPKEGPSILRIQQVVRGDSAAYFCASSLEVASGANVLTFGAGSRLTVL.

This clonotype was seen only a few times. The chain links TRBV12-3 or TRBV12-4 to TRBJ2-5; D possibly corresponds to TRBD2 (5 bases). The CDR3 sequence is 14 residues long. V lost 5 bases to trimming and J lost 1 base, with 11 bases between them. The CDR3 DNA is TGTGCCAGCAGTCCCGGACTCCTCCAAGAGACCCAGTACTTC. Protein: CASSPGLLQETQYF.

The J gene is TRBJ1-1, the V gene TRBV6-6, with D hard to call. The CDR3 contains 13 residues. Trimming shortened V by 2 bases and J by 1 base, and 5 bases separated the two germline ends. The germline V gene encodes CDR1 MNHNY and CDR2 SVGAGI (reference sequence). CDR3 sequence: CASSYDGNTEAFF. As DNA, the CDR3 is TGTGCCAGCAGTTACGACGGGAACACTGAAGCTTTCTTT.

This chain links TRBV4-1 with TRBJ2-1; D is possibly TRBD1 or TRBD2 (6 bases each). Between the trimmed V and J ends, which lost 1 base and 4 bases, there was a span of 11 bases. CDR1 is MGHRA, CDR2 YSYEKL, per germline. This CDR3 is built from 15 residues. This CDR3 is CASSQGGAGYNEQFF. In nucleotides, the CDR3 is TGCGCCAGCAGCCAAGGGGGGGCGGGTTACAATGAGCAGTTCTTC.

The chain combines TRBV6-2 or TRBV6-3 with TRBJ2-1; D is tentatively TRBD1 or TRBD2 (5 bases each). CDR1 and CDR2 (germline): MNHEY, SVGEGT. V was pared by 5 bases and J by 8 bases, with 16 bases between. The CDR3 consists of 14 residues. The CDR3 is CASSNRDDLDEQFF. The DNA for the CDR3 is TGTGCCAGCAGTAATCGGGACGATTTGGATGAGCAGTTCTTC.

This clonotype showed up just a few times. The chain couples TRBV4-3 to TRBJ2-7; D perhaps matches TRBD1 (5 bases). Germline CDR1 and CDR2: LGHNA and YSLEER. Trimming took 4 bases from V and 3 from J, leaving 10 bases between them. This CDR3 contains 13 residues. The CDR3 coding sequence is TGCGCCAGCAGCCCAGGGTACAGCTACGAGCAGTACTTC. Protein: CASSPGYSYEQYF.

This clonotype is labeled medium-sized (0.01 to 0.1%). The J gene is TRBJ1-2, the V gene TRBV5-6; D ambiguous. CDR1 is SGHDT, CDR2 YYEEEE, per germline. This CDR3 is 13 amino acids long. Trimming cost V 4 bases and J 6 bases, with 13 bases left between them. For the CDR3, the DNA is TGTGCCAGCAGCGACACCGGAGTTCATGGCTACACCTTC. Encoded protein: CASSDTGVHGYTF.

V usage is TRBV20-1 and J usage is TRBJ2-7; TRBD1 agrees at 11 bases. CDR1 is DFQATT and CDR2 is SNEGSKA in the germline V gene (reference sequence). The CDR3 consists of 19 residues. The V gene end was trimmed by 3 bases and the J gene end by 2 bases; junction bases not matched to a gene: 18. For the CDR3, the DNA is TGCAGTGCTAGTGGGGCCCGGGACAGGGGGTTAGTAAAAACCTACGAGCAGTACTTC. It encodes CSASGARDRGLVKTYEQYF.

Many counts were recorded for this clonotype. V gene TRBV4-1 combines with J gene TRBJ2-1, with 12 positions matching TRBD2. With 0 bases clipped from V and 10 bases from J, the junction kept 10 bases outside the gene matches. The CDR3 is made up of 17 amino acids. CDR1 and CDR2 (germline): MGHRA, YSYEKL. In nucleotides, the CDR3 is TGCGCCAGCAGCCAAGATGAGGCTAGCGGGAGGGCCGGAGAGCAGTTCTTC. Translated, it gives CASSQDEASGRAGEQFF.

The chain joins TRBV7-2 to TRBJ1-4, with no clear D. V lost 5 bases, J lost 0 bases, and 13 bases lay in between. From germline, CDR1 is SGHTA and CDR2 FQGNSA. The length of the CDR3 is 16 residues. The CDR3 DNA sequence: TGTGCCAGCAGCCCCGGTTGGAACCCAACTAATGAAAAACTGTTTTTT. Translating it yields CASSPGWNPTNEKLFF.

The chain is built from TRBV12-3 or TRBV12-4 and TRBJ2-6, with a possible D match to TRBD1 (5 bases). Trimming took 6 bases from V and 4 from J, leaving 10 bases between them. The CDR3 consists of 14 residues. The DNA of the CDR3 is TGTGCCAGCAGCCCCTGGACAGGGGCCAACGTCCTGACTTTC. Encoded protein: CASSPWTGANVLTF.

This clonotype was recorded a few times. The gene calls are TRBV7-8 and TRBJ2-3; D remains unclear. The V gene lost 1 base and the J gene lost 1 base, with 9 bases spanning the gap. Germline V gene sequence: CDR1 SGHVS, CDR2 FQNEAQ. The CDR3 contains 15 residues. The CDR3 loop reads CASSLGPTGTDTQYF. CDR3 sequence (DNA): TGTGCCAGCAGCTTAGGCCCGACGGGCACAGATACGCAGTATTTT.

The sample holds a few counts of this clonotype. V is TRBV12-3 or TRBV12-4 and J is TRBJ2-1; no clear D gene. V gave up 5 bases and J gave up 0 bases, with 14 bases separating them. The CDR3 is made up of 16 amino acids. The CDR3: CASSPRTASSYNEQFF. The CDR3 coding sequence is TGTGCCAGCAGTCCCCGTACAGCTAGCTCCTACAATGAGCAGTTCTTC.

This clonotype was seen a handful of times. This chain joins TRBV6-2 or TRBV6-3 and TRBJ2-1, with D possibly called TRBD1 or TRBD2 (5 bases each). Deletions cut 5 bases from V and 9 bases from J, with 11 bases between. The CDR3 is made up of 12 amino acids. Per germline, CDR1 MNHEY and CDR2 SVGEGT. The CDR3 coding sequence is TGTGCCAGCAGTAGGGGAGCGCGTGAGCAGTTCTTC. Translating gives CASSRGAREQFF.

This clonotype was counted only a few times. This sequence joins TRBV6-5 and TRBJ1-6; D is ambiguous. The CDR3 has 16 residues. With 0 bases removed from V and 7 bases from J, the gap between germline ends came to 13 bases. CDR1 and CDR2 (germline): MNHEY, SVGAGI. For the CDR3, the DNA is TGTGCCAGCAGTTACTCGACCTCTTTGAGCAATTCACCCCTCCACTTT. Translation: CASSYSTSLSNSPLHF.